This T cell receptor (beta chain) was observed in a study of molecular identifiers for immune sequencing clone quantification. Across the whole study: In replicates, the authors split RNA from roughly 20,000 or 100,000 naive CD8 cells five ways and sequenced four.

TCRdb redid the calling of the PCR reads with MiXCR, one entry per CDR3 protein. The sample yields approximately 550,000 distinct CDR3 sequences, about 20% seen once. Naive CD8 T cells underwent sorting with the CD8+CD4-CCR7+CD45RA+ definition. CDR1 is MDHEN, CDR2 SYDVKM, per germline. The CDR3 loop spans 16 amino acids. V shed 5 bases, J shed 3 bases, and the junction held 8 bases outside the gene matches. This clonotype was seen a handful of times. Its antigen is undetermined. Study observations and caveats: Clones above 20 RNA copies contained over 97% of effector molecules but under 1% of naive ones.

The TCR sequence derives from a human donor in good health. Some libraries in this study had Jurkat cell RNA spiked in. The V call is TRBV28, the J call TRBJ2-1; TRBD2 aligns across 9 bases. Sequenced input: naive CD8+ T cells from blood, with Jurkat cell RNA spiked in. As for subset: FACS-sorted CD8+CD4-CCR7+CD45RA+ naive T cells. The CDR3 nucleotides are TGTGCCAGCAGTCCCGGGACTAGCAGTTACTACAATGAGCAGTTCTTC. This gives the protein CASSPGTSSYYNEQFF.